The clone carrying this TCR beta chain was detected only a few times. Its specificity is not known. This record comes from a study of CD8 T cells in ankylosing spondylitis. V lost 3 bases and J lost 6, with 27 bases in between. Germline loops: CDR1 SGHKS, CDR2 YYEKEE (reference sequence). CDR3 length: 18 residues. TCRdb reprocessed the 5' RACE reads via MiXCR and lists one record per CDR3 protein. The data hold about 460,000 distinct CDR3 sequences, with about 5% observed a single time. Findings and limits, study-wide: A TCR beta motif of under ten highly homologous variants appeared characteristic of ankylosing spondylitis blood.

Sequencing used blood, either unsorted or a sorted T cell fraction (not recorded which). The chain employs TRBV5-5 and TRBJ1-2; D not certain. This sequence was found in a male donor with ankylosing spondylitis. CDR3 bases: TGTGCCAGCAGCTGGGATATTACCCGGGCAATAGGAATTGATGGCTACACCTTC. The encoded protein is CASSWDITRAIGIDGYTF.